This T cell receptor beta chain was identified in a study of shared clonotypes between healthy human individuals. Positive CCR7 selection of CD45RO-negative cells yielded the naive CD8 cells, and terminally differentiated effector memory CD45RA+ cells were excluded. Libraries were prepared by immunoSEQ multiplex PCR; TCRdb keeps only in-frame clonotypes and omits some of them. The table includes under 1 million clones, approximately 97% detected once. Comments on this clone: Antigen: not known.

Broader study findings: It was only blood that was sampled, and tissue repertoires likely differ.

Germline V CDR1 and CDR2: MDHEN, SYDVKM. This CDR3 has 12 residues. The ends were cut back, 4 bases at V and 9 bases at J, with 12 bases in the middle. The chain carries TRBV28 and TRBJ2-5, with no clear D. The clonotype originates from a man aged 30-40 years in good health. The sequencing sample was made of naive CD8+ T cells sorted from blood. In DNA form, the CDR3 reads TGTGCCAGCAGTTCCCCCCCTGTGGCCCAGTACTTC. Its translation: CASSSPPVAQYF. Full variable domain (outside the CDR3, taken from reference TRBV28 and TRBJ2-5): DVKVTQSSRYLVKRTGEKVFLECVQDMDHENMFWYRQDPGLGLRLIYFSYDVKMKEKGDIPEGYSVSREKKERFSLILESASTNQTSMYLCASSSPPVAQYFGPGTRLLVL.